A single T cell receptor (beta chain) is shown here with its context. The CDR3 runs to 14 residues. V was cut by 1 base and J by 5 bases, with 11 bases left in between. CDR1 is SGHAT, CDR2 FQNNGV, per germline. This specimen comes from a study of blood T cell repertoires in COVID-19. Study details: Both acute and convalescent COVID-19 samples were obtained from the United States, Italy and Spain. PBMCs, B-cell-depleted T cells, or T cells were the source of the cDNA or gDNA that made up the material.

Under the authors' procedure: Quantification of nucleated cells was approximated via reference gene primer amplification. The method was immunoSEQ multiplex PCR; TCRdb's version includes in-frame clones alone and lacks a portion of them. Clone size and V and J calls were adopted from that table, with D and trimming inferred from the DNA. The sample carries about 75,000 clones, approximately 85% recorded once. The chain combines TRBV11-2 with TRBJ2-5; TRBD1 is a possible D gene (6 bases). Sequencing was performed on peripheral blood. The clonotype comes from a woman older than 75 with active or convalescent COVID-19. The CDR3 coding sequence is TGTGCCAGCAGCTTAGGACAGGTCTTGGAGACCCAGTACTTC. As protein: CASSLGQVLETQYF.